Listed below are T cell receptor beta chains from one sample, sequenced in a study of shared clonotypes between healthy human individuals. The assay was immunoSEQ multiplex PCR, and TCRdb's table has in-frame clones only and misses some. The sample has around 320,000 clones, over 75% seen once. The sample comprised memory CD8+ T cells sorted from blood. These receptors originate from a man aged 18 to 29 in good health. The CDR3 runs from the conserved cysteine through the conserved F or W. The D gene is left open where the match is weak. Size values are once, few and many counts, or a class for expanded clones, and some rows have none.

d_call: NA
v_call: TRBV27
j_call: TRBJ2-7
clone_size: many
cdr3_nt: TGTGCCAGCAGTTTTCAAGGAGGGTACGAGCAGTACTTC
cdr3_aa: CASSFQGGYEQYF

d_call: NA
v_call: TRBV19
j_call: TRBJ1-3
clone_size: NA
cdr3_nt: TGTGCCAGTACCCCTGAAGCCTTCTCTGGAAACACCATATATTTT
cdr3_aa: CASTPEAFSGNTIYF

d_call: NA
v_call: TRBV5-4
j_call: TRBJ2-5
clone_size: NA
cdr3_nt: TGTGCCAGCAGCTTGAGGGGGAGGGAGACCCAGTACTTC
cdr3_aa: CASSLRGRETQYF

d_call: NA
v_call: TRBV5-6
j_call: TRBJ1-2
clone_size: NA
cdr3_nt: TGTGCCAGCAGCATGTGGTCCTATGGCTACACCTTC
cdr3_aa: CASSMWSYGYTF

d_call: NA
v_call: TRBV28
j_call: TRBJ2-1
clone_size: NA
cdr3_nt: TGTGCCAGCAGTTCCGTTAGCGGTGAGCAGTTCTTC
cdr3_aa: CASSSVSGEQFF

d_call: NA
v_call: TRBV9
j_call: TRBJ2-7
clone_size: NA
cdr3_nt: TGTGCCAGCAGCTCCCCCCCTGGGCACGAGCAGTACTTC
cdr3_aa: CASSSPPGHEQYF

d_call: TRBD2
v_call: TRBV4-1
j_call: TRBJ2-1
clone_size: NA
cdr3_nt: TGCGCCAGCAGCCAAGGCCCAGGGACTAGTGTCGTTGAGCAGTTCTTC
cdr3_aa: CASSQGPGTSVVEQFF

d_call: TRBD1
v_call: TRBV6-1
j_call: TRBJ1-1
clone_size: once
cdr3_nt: TGTGCCAGCAGTGTGGGGACAGCGGCGGGAAACACTGAAGCTTTCTTT
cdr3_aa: CASSVGTAAGNTEAFF

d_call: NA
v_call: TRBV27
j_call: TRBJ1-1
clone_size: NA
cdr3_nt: TGTGCCAGCAGTTACGCAGCTGCCGGCACTGAAGCTTTCTTT
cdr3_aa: CASSYAAAGTEAFF

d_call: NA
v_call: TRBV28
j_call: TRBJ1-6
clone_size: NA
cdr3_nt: TGTGCCAGCAGTTTAATCGGGGAGGAACTGAGCTTT
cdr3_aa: CASSLIGEELSF

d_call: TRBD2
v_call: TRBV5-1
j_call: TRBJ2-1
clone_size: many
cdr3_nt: TGCGCCAGCAGCTTGGGTCTAGCGGGAGTTGGGGATGAGCAGTTCTTC
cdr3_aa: CASSLGLAGVGDEQFF

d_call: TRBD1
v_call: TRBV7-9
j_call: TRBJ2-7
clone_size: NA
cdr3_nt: TGTGCCAGCAGCCTCCCGACAGGGGACGAGCAGTACTTC
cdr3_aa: CASSLPTGDEQYF

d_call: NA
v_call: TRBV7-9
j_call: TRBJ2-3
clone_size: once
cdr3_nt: TGTGCCAGCAGCGTCCGGACAGGGAGGGTGACAGATACGCAGTATTTT
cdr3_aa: CASSVRTGRVTDTQYF

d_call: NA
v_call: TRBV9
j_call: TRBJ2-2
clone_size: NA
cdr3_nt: TGTGCCAGCAGCGTACGGCGGGAAACGGGGAACACCGGGGAGCTGTTTTTT
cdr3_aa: CASSVRRETGNTGELFF

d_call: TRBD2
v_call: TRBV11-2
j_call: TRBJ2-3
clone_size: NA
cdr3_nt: TGTGCCAGCAGCTTAGCGTCACTAGCGGTAGATACGCAGTATTTT
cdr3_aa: CASSLASLAVDTQYF

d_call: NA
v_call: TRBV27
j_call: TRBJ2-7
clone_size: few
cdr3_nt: TGTGCCAGCAGTTTATATGGGGATCCCTACGAGCAGTACTTC
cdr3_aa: CASSLYGDPYEQYF

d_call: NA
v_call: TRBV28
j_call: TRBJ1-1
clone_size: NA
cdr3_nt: TGTGCCAGCAGTAACCGGGACATCGGGTATGGCACTGAAGCTTTCTTT
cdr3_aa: CASSNRDIGYGTEAFF

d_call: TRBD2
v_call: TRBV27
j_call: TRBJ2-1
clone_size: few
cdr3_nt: TGTGCCAGCAGCCTTTTTCCCGGGACTAGTGCCTACAATGAGCAGTTCTTC
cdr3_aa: CASSLFPGTSAYNEQFF

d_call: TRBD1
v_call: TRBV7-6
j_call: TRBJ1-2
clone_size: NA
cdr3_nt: TGTGCCAGCAGCTTAGAACGCCGGGACAGGGCCCACTATGGCTACACCTTC
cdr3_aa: CASSLERRDRAHYGYTF

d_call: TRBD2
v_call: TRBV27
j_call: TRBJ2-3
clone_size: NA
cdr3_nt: TGTGCCAGCACCTTCTGGAGTAGCGGGGGTTCTAGCACAGATACGCAGTATTTT
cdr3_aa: CASTFWSSGGSSTDTQYF

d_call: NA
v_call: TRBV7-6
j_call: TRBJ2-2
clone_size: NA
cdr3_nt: TGTGCCAGCAGCCCCGTGAGGGCCTCCGGGGAGCTGTTTTTT
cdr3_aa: CASSPVRASGELFF

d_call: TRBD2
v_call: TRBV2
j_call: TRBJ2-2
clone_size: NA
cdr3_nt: TGTGCCAGCAGGACGGGACTAGCGGGGACCGGGGAGCTGTTTTTT
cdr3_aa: CASRTGLAGTGELFF

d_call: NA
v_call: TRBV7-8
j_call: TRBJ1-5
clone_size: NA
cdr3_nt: TGTGCCAGCAGCTTAGGGATGAGTCAGCCCCAGCATTTT
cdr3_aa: CASSLGMSQPQHF

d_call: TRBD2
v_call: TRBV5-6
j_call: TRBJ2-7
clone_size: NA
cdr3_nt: TGTGCCAGCACCTACGGACTAGCGGCAGCATTAAACTACTACGAGCAGTACTTC
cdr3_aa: CASTYGLAAALNYYEQYF

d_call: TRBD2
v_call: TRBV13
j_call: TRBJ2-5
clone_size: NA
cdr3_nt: TGTGCCAGCAGCTCCGGGACTAGCGGGATACAGGAGACCCAGTACTTC
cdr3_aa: CASSSGTSGIQETQYF

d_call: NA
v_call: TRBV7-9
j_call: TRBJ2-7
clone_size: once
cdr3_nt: TGTGCCAGCAGCTCCCCGGGAAACTCCTACGAGCAGTACTTC
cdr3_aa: CASSSPGNSYEQYF

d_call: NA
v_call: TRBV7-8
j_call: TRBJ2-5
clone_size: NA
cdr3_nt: TGTGCCAGCAGCCCCCTCCAAGAGACCCAGTACTTC
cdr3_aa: CASSPLQETQYF

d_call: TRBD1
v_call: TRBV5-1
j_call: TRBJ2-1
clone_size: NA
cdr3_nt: TGCGCCAGCAGCTTGGACGGGCTCGAGACAGGGCTCTACAATGAGCAGTTCTTC
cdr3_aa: CASSLDGLETGLYNEQFF

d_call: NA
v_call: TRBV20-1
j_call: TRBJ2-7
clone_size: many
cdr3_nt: TGCAGTGCTAGAGAGGGGGGAGAGCAGTACTTC
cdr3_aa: CSAREGGEQYF

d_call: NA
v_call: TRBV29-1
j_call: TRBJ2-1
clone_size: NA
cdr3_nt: TGCAGCGTTGTAAGGACGAGCTCCTACAATGAGCAGTTCTTC
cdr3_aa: CSVVRTSSYNEQFF

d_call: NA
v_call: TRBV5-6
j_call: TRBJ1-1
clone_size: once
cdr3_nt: TGTGCCAGCAGCCTATCTCCTGACTCCGCAGGCACTGAAGCTTTCTTT
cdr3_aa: CASSLSPDSAGTEAFF

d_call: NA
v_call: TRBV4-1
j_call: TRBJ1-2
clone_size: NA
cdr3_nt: TGCGCCAGCAGCCAAGTCCACGGGCGGCTTTTCTATGGCTACACCTTC
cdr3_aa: CASSQVHGRLFYGYTF

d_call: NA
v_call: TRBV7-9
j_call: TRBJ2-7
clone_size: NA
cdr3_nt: TGTGCCAGCAGCTCCGGGCTACCCTACGAGCAGTACTTC
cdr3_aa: CASSSGLPYEQYF

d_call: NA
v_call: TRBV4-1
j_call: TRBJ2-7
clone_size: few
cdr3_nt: TGCGCCAGCAGCCAAGGGCAGGAGTCCTACGAGCAGTACTTC
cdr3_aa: CASSQGQESYEQYF

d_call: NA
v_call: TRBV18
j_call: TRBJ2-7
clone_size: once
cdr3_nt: TGTGCCAGCTCACCCAACAGGCGCCGGCAGTACTTC
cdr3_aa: CASSPNRRRQYF

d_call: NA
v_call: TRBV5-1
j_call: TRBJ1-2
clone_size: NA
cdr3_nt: TGCGCCAGCAGCTTGGCTAGGCAGGGCGGGATCCTAGGCTACACCTTC
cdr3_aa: CASSLARQGGILGYTF

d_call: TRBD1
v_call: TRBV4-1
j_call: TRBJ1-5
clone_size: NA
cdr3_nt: TGCGCCAGCAGCCAAGGTAGGGGACAGGGAATACGGAATCAGCCCCAGCATTTT
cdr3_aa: CASSQGRGQGIRNQPQHF

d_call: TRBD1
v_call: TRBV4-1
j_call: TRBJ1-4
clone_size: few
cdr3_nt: TGCGCCAGCAGCCAAATACAGGGGCGGACAGGTGAAAAACTGTTTTTT
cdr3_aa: CASSQIQGRTGEKLFF

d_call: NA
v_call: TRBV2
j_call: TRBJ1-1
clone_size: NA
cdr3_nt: TGTGCCAGCGAGTATGGGGGGAACACTGAAGCTTTCTTT
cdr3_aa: CASEYGGNTEAFF

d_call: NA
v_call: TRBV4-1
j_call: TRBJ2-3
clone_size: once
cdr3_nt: TGCGCCAGCAGCCAAGACGGGCAGCTTTCAGATACGCAGTATTTT
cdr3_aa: CASSQDGQLSDTQYF

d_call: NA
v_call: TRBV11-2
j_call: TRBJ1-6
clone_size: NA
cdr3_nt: TGTGCCAGCAGACGTACGGCCAGGTCTTATTCACCCCTCCACTTT
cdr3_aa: CASRRTARSYSPLHF

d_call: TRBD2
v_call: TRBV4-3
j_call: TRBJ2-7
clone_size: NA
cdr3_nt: TGCGCCAGCAGCCAAGAGATAGCGGGAGCTGCGTACGAGCAGTACTTC
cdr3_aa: CASSQEIAGAAYEQYF

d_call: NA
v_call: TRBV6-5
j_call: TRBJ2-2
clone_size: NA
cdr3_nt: TGTGCCAGCAACGTCCTCGACAGACACACCGGGGAGCTGTTTTTT
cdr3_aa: CASNVLDRHTGELFF

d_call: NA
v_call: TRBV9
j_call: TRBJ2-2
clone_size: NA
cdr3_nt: TGTGCCAGCAGCGTAGGAGGAAACACCGGGGAGCTGTTTTTT
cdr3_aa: CASSVGGNTGELFF

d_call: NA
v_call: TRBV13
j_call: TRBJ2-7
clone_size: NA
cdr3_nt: TGTGCCAGCAGCCCCGTAACCCCGGCCTCCTACGAGCAGTACTTC
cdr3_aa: CASSPVTPASYEQYF

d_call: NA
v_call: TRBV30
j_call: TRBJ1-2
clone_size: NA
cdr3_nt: TGTGCCTGGGACCTGGAGTTAGGGAGGGCTCTAATTCATGGCTACACCTTC
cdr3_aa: CAWDLELGRALIHGYTF

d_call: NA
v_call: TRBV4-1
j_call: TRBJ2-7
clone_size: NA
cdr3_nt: TGCGCCAGCAGCCAAGTGGGAGGCGAGCAGTACTTC
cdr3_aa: CASSQVGGEQYF

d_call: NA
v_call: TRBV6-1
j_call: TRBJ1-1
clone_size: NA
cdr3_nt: TGTGCCAGCAGCGAAACAGGGTCGACTGAAGCTTTCTTT
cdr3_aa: CASSETGSTEAFF

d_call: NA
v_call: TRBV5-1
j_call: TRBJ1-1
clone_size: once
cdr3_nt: TGCGCCAGCAGCTTAGGAACGAACACTGAAGCTTTCTTT
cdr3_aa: CASSLGTNTEAFF

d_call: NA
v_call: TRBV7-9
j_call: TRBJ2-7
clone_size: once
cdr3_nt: TGTGCCAGCGGGGGCCTGGGGGGACCTCCTGGCGAGCAGTACTTC
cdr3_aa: CASGGLGGPPGEQYF

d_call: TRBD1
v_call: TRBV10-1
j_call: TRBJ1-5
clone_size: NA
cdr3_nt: TGCGCCAGCAAAACGACAGGGAGCAATCAGCCCCAGCATTTT
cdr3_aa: CASKTTGSNQPQHF